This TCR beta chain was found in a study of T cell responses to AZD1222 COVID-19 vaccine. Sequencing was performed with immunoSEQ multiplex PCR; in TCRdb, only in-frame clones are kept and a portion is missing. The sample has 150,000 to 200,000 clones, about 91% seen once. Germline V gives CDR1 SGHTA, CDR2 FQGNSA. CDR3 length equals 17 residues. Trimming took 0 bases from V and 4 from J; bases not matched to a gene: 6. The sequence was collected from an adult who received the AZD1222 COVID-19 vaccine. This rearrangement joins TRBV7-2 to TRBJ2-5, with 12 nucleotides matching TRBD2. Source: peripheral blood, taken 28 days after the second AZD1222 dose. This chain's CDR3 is CASSLAPLAGGVETQYF. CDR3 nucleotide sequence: TGTGCCAGCAGCTTAGCGCCCCTAGCGGGAGGGGTAGAGACCCAGTACTTC.